The rows below give T cell receptor beta chains drawn from one sample of a study of cytomegalovirus exposure and HLA in healthy donors. TCRdb's table, derived via immunoSEQ multiplex PCR, lists solely in-frame clones and lacks some. The sample holds about 150,000 clones, roughly 80% seen once. The specimen sequenced was PBMCs. Receptor source: a woman in her thirties or forties in good health and CMV-seronegative. CDR3s include the opening cysteine and the closing phenylalanine or tryptophan. A D gene is named only where the DNA matches it firmly. Only part of the rows carry a size: once, few, many, or a class if the clone is expanded.

j_call	d_call	v_call	clone_size	cdr3_aa	cdr3_nt
TRBJ2-2	-	TRBV18	-	CASSPRTANTGELFF	TGTGCCAGCTCACCAAGGACAGCGAACACCGGGGAGCTGTTTTTT
TRBJ2-7	-	TRBV6-6	-	CASSQGAYEQYF	TGTGCCAGCAGCCAAGGGGCCTACGAGCAGTACTTC
TRBJ2-3	TRBD2	TRBV29-1	-	CSVEDRGVHTDTQYF	TGCAGCGTTGAAGACCGGGGGGTCCACACAGATACGCAGTATTTT
TRBJ2-7	-	TRBV7-4	-	CASRAARGSYEQYF	TGTGCCAGCAGAGCCGCCAGGGGATCCTACGAGCAGTACTTC
TRBJ1-1	-	TRBV19	-	CASNPGGLRNTEAFF	TGTGCCAGTAACCCCGGGGGACTGAGAAACACTGAAGCTTTCTTT
TRBJ1-6	-	TRBV28	-	CASTQGSPLHF	TGTGCCAGCACCCAGGGTTCACCCCTCCACTTT
TRBJ2-7	TRBD2	TRBV7-2	-	CASSSPLAGSYEQYF	TGTGCCAGCAGCTCGCCTCTAGCGGGCTCCTACGAGCAGTACTTC
TRBJ1-2	TRBD1	TRBV6-1	once	CASSEQGGHGYTF	TGTGCCAGCAGTGAACAGGGGGGACATGGCTACACCTTC
TRBJ2-5	-	TRBV4-2	-	CASSQDPWQETQYF	TGTGCCAGCAGCCAAGATCCTTGGCAGGAGACCCAGTACTTC
TRBJ2-1	-	TRBV7-6	-	CASSLGAGLVNEQFF	TGTGCCAGCAGCTTAGGGGCAGGCCTCGTTAATGAGCAGTTCTTC
TRBJ2-3	TRBD1	TRBV7-6	-	CASSLAKGQGTDTQYF	TGTGCCAGCAGCTTAGCGAAGGGACAGGGCACAGATACGCAGTATTTT
TRBJ2-2	-	TRBV5-4	once	CASSKTGGGELFF	TGTGCCAGCAGCAAGACAGGAGGCGGGGAGCTGTTTTTT
TRBJ1-1	-	TRBV6-6	-	CASSYSTVSTEAFF	TGTGCCAGCAGTTACTCGACAGTAAGCACTGAAGCTTTCTTT
TRBJ2-5	TRBD1	TRBV25-1	-	CASSVTGGAKTQYF	TGTGCCAGCAGTGTGACAGGGGGCGCGAAGACCCAGTACTTC
TRBJ2-3	-	TRBV7-6	-	CASSGNRQLSTDTQYF	TGTGCCAGCAGCGGGAATAGACAGCTTAGCACAGATACGCAGTATTTT
TRBJ2-5	TRBD2	TRBV5-1	once	CASSLAERGLETQYF	TGCGCCAGCAGCTTGGCGGAGCGGGGGCTAGAGACCCAGTACTTC
TRBJ1-2	TRBD1	TRBV6-5	-	CASSYHPTGGANGYTF	TGTGCCAGCAGTTACCATCCGACAGGGGGCGCAAATGGCTACACCTTC
TRBJ2-5	TRBD2	TRBV4-1	-	CASSPGEGPQETQYF	TGCGCCAGCAGCCCGGGGGAGGGACCTCAAGAGACCCAGTACTTC
TRBJ1-3	-	TRBV28	-	CASRIQSRSGNTIYF	TGTGCCAGCAGGATACAGAGCCGCTCTGGAAACACCATATATTTT
TRBJ2-2	TRBD1	TRBV19	-	CASSIGGTGDTGELFF	TGTGCCAGTAGTATAGGGGGGACAGGGGACACCGGGGAGCTGTTTTTT
TRBJ2-5	-	TRBV5-1	-	CASSYGQKETQYF	TGCGCCAGCAGCTACGGACAGAAAGAGACCCAGTACTTC